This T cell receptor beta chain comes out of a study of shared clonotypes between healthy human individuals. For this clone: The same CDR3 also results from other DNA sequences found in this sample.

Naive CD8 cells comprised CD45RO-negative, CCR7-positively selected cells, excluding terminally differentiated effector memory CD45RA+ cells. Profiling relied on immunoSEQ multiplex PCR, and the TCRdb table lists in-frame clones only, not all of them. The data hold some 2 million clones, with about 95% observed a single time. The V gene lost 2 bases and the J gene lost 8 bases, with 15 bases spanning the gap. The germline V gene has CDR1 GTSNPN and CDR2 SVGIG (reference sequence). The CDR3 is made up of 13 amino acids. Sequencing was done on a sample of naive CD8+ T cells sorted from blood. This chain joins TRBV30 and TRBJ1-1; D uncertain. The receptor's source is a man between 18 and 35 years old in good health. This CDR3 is CAWSRGLVGEAFF. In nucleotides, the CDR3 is TGTGCCTGGAGTAGAGGCCTGGTGGGCGAAGCTTTCTTT.